One and the same sample provided the 28 T cell receptor beta chains below, sequenced in a study of T cell repertoires in cytomegalovirus infection. TCRdb called the reads again in MiXCR, with one record for every CDR3 protein. The sample carries approximately 750,000 distinct CDR3 sequences, less than 40% recorded once. The sample was PBMCs. The receptors originated from a human donor in good health (CMV status not recorded). Some clones in this sample may be carry-over from other donors' samples.

The chain carries TRBV7-2 and TRBJ1-5; weak D call: TRBD1 (5 bases). V shed 5 bases and J shed 4 bases, with 18 bases lying between them. The CDR3 runs 16 residues. Germline CDR1 and CDR2: SGHTA and FQGNSA. CDR3 in DNA: TGTGCCAGCAGCCCCGGGGCCTCCGCTAGGAATCAGCCCCAGCATTTT. Translation: CASSPGASARNQPQHF.

The chain joins TRBV18 to TRBJ1-1; TRBD1 matches at 8 bases. The CDR3 totals 16 residues. The germline gives CDR1 KGHSH, CDR2 LQKENI. V dropped 6 bases and J dropped 6; count of bases not matched to a gene: 15. DNA for the CDR3: TGTGCCAGCTCTCCGATTGCCAGACCGGGACAGGCTGAAGCTTTCTTT. Its protein product is CASSPIARPGQAEAFF.

Details on this clonotype: A much larger clone differs from this one at a single base, so this may be a read error. Here the CDR3 omits its conserved ending phenylalanine or tryptophan, so a read error is the likely source. The rearrangement joins TRBV7-2 to TRBJ1-5; no firm D call. In germline, CDR1 is SGHTA, CDR2 FQGNSA. Trimming removed 4 bases at V and 0 bases at J, with 7 bases between. This CDR3 has 14 amino acids. The CDR3 region is CASSSTFSNQPQHC. The CDR3 coding sequence is TGTGCCAGCAGCTCCACATTTAGCAATCAGCCCCAGCATTGT.

The table lists this clonotype with many counts. The chain carries TRBV6-1 and TRBJ1-5; 8 nucleotides align to TRBD1. V gave up 4 bases and J gave up 6 bases; unmatched junction bases: 11. This CDR3 comprises 16 residues. Germline CDR1 is MNHNS and CDR2 is SASEGT. The CDR3 sequence: CASSGGAGQGAQPQHF. DNA for the CDR3: TGTGCCAGCAGTGGGGGGGCCGGACAGGGAGCTCAGCCCCAGCATTTT.

Points on this clonotype: Since the CDR3 does not end with the conserved phenylalanine or tryptophan, this likely comes from a read error. The chain is built from TRBV24-1 and TRBJ1-5; 9 bases map to TRBD1. This CDR3 region has 15 residues. J was trimmed by 7 bases and V by 9 bases; bases with no gene match: 12. Per germline, CDR1 KGHDR and CDR2 SFDVKD. The CDR3 loop reads CATARGQGTDQPQHC. The CDR3, as DNA: TGTGCCACCGCACGTGGACAGGGGACCGACCAGCCCCAGCATTGT.

The chain uses TRBV29-1 and TRBJ1-2; D may be TRBD1 (6 bases). The CDR3 spans 13 residues. The V end lost 8 bases, the J end lost 7 bases, and 20 bases lay between the germline ends. In germline, CDR1 is SQVTM, CDR2 ANQGSEA. The CDR3 sequence is CSSFSGVKAGYTF. The CDR3 region has the DNA TGCAGCTCGTTCTCAGGGGTGAAGGCTGGCTACACCTTC.

About this clonotype itself: With a much larger clone just one base away, this may be a read error. This chain uses TRBV7-2 with TRBJ1-4, with D possibly matching TRBD1 (5 bases). Germline V gives CDR1 SGHTA, CDR2 FQGNSA. The CDR3 has 15 amino acids. The V gene lost 5 bases and the J gene lost 2 bases, with 12 bases spanning the gap. CDR3 coding DNA: TGTGCCAGCAGCAGGGACGCCCTCACTAATGAAAAACTGTTTTTT. As protein: CASSRDALTNEKLFF.

This clonotype showed up just a few times. This chain links TRBV3-1 with TRBJ1-6; 11 bases are a match to TRBD1. The CDR3 extends over 18 amino acids. J gave up 3 bases and V 3 bases, and 7 bases lay outside the gene matches. CDR1 is LGHDT, CDR2 YNNKEL, per germline (reference sequence). The CDR3, as DNA: TGTGCCAGCAGCCAGAACTCCGGGACAGGGGGCTATAATTCACCCCTCCACTTT. Protein: CASSQNSGTGGYNSPLHF. Variable domain in full (rest from reference TRBV3-1 and TRBJ1-6): DTAVSQTPKYLVTQMGNDKSIKCEQNLGHDTMYWYKQDSKKFLKIMFSYNNKELIINETVPNRFSPKSPDKAHLNLHINSLELGDSAVYFCASSQNSGTGGYNSPLHFGNGTRLTVT.

This clonotype was counted a few times. DNA of the CDR3: TGTGCCAGCAACTCAGACGATCTCCTATCAGACTCTGGAAACACCATATATTTT. It specifies CASNSDDLLSDSGNTIYF. The chain carries TRBV28 and TRBJ1-3; D unresolved. With 7 bases removed from V and 0 bases from J, the gap between germline ends came to 22 bases. Germline loops: CDR1 MDHEN, CDR2 SYDVKM. This CDR3 comprises 18 residues.

This clonotype has a handful of counts. The chain has TRBV3-1 and TRBJ1-1, with no clear D. Germline V gives CDR1 LGHDT, CDR2 YNNKEL (reference sequence). Trimming shortened V by 0 bases and J by 0 bases, and 8 bases separated the two germline ends. The CDR3 is made up of 15 amino acids. The CDR3 sequence: CASSQDLTVNTEAFF. The CDR3, as DNA: TGTGCCAGCAGCCAAGATTTGACGGTGAACACTGAAGCTTTCTTT.

Worth noting for this clonotype: This may come from a read error, since a much larger clone is one base off. The chain employs TRBV12-3 or TRBV12-4 and TRBJ2-3; a weak D match, TRBD1 (6 bases). The CDR3 consists of 16 residues. Trimming left V 6 bases short and J 1 base short, with 17 bases between. The CDR3 DNA sequence: TGTGCCAGCAGCGTCCTCCGGACAGTTCGCACAGATACGCAGTATTTT. This codes for CASSVLRTVRTDTQYF.

This chain links TRBV19 with TRBJ2-7, with unresolved D. Germline loops: CDR1 LNHDA, CDR2 SQIVND (reference sequence). V dropped 3 bases and J dropped 0 bases, with 12 bases sitting between them. This CDR3 contains 15 residues. The CDR3 reads CASSIPGRSSYEQYF. DNA of the CDR3: TGTGCCAGTAGTATTCCAGGAAGGAGCTCCTACGAGCAGTACTTC.

This clonotype was seen a handful of times. The gene calls are TRBV30 and TRBJ1-3; D might be TRBD1 (6 bases). V lost 3 bases to trimming and J lost 3 bases, with 6 bases between them. Germline V gene lookup returns CDR1 GTSNPN and CDR2 SVGIG (reference sequence). CDR3 length: 12 residues. This CDR3 is CAWRQGGNTIYF. Written as DNA, the CDR3 is TGTGCCTGGAGACAGGGTGGAAACACCATATATTTT.

The rearrangement links TRBV20-1 to TRBJ2-7; 11 nucleotides match TRBD2. CDR1 is DFQATT, CDR2 SNEGSKA, per germline (reference sequence). V lost 0 bases and J lost 2; bases outside the gene matches: 6. The CDR3 has 16 amino acids. This chain's CDR3 is CSARDPTSGRTYEQYF. The DNA of the CDR3 is TGCAGTGCTAGAGATCCAACTAGCGGGAGAACCTACGAGCAGTACTTC.

A single count supports this clonotype. CDR3: CASSETKDSGYTF. The CDR3, as DNA: TGTGCCAGCAGCGAAACGAAGGATAGTGGCTACACCTTC. This chain uses TRBV7-2 with TRBJ1-2; D call uncertain. CDR1 and CDR2 from the germline V gene are SGHTA and FQGNSA. CDR3 size: 13 residues. With 5 bases removed from V and 7 bases from J, the gap between germline ends came to 14 bases.

V usage is TRBV11-3 and J usage is TRBJ2-5, with a weak D call TRBD1 (6 bases). This CDR3 has 14 amino acids. Germline V gene sequence: CDR1 SGHNT, CDR2 YENEEA. The V gene lost 1 base and the J gene lost 2 bases, with 8 bases spanning the gap. This chain's CDR3 is CASSLAGQQETQYF. The CDR3, as DNA: TGTGCCAGCAGCTTAGCCGGACAGCAAGAGACCCAGTACTTC.

This clonotype came up many times. J is TRBJ2-3 and V is TRBV7-2, with D uncertain. The germline V and J ends were trimmed by 1 base and 5 bases, with 10 bases remaining between them. Germline CDR1 is SGHTA and CDR2 is FQGNSA. The CDR3 is 14 amino acids. The CDR3 sequence: CASSLEYREDTQYF. The CDR3 DNA reads TGTGCCAGCAGCTTAGAATATCGTGAAGATACGCAGTATTTT.

With respect to this clonotype: This may stem from a read error, because a much larger clone lies one nucleotide away. The chain couples TRBV11-2 to TRBJ1-1; TRBD1 matches at 8 bases. There are 18 residues in the CDR3. The germline V gene encodes CDR1 SGHAT and CDR2 FQNNGV. CDR3 in amino acids: CASSPLGRQGIRDTEALF. In DNA form, the CDR3 reads TGTGCCAGCAGCCCCCTAGGCCGACAGGGGATCCGGGACACTGAAGCTTTATTT.

This clonotype was seen at least ten times. The chain employs TRBV12-3 or TRBV12-4 and TRBJ1-3; D possibly corresponds to TRBD1 (6 bases). The length of the CDR3 is 15 residues. V was trimmed by 7 bases and J by 6 bases, leaving 19 bases between them. CDR3: CASTLGDTGANTIYF. DNA for the CDR3: TGTGCCAGCACCTTAGGGGACACCGGAGCAAACACCATATATTTT.

V is TRBV7-8 and J is TRBJ2-1, with 12 nucleotides matching TRBD2. Germline trimming cut 3 bases from V and 4 bases from J; bases unmatched to any gene: 13. The V gene's germline CDR1 is SGHVS and CDR2 FQNEAQ. The CDR3 covers 19 residues. The CDR3 region is CASSFALAGGPTPYNEQFF. The CDR3 DNA sequence: TGTGCCAGCAGCTTCGCACTAGCGGGAGGTCCGACCCCATACAATGAGCAGTTCTTC.

This chain connects TRBV7-9 to TRBJ2-2; a possible D gene is TRBD2 (6 bases). Between the trimmed V and J ends, which lost 5 bases and 0 bases, there was a span of 28 bases. There are 21 residues in the CDR3. Germline assignment: CDR1 SEHNR and CDR2 FQNEAQ (reference sequence). This CDR3 reads CASSRSQGLLVSSANTGELFF. The CDR3, as DNA: TGTGCCAGCAGCAGATCCCAGGGACTCCTTGTATCCTCCGCGAACACCGGGGAGCTGTTTTTT.

The chain joins TRBV19 to TRBJ1-5; no reliable D call. Trimming took 3 bases from V and 1 from J, leaving 10 bases between them. The CDR3 length is 15 residues. Germline CDR1 is LNHDA and CDR2 is SQIVND (reference sequence). In nucleotides, the CDR3 is TGTGCCAGTAGTATCGCCGCACAAAGCAATCAGCCCCAGCATTTT. It specifies CASSIAAQSNQPQHF. The full variable domain, with the rest looked up from reference TRBV19 and TRBJ1-5, is DGGITQSPKYLFRKEGQNVTLSCEQNLNHDAMYWYRQDPGQGLRLIYYSQIVNDFQKGDIAEGYSVSREKKESFPLTVTSAQKNPTAFYLCASSIAAQSNQPQHFGDGTRLSIL.

This clonotype was recorded only once. The genes are TRBV7-8 and TRBJ1-5; 7 bases fit TRBD1. The germline CDR1 and CDR2 sequences are SGHVS and FQNEAQ. The CDR3 has 16 amino acids. Trimming took 2 bases from V and 3 from J; bases not matched to a gene: 7. The CDR3 sequence: CASSLKRGTVNQPQHF. The CDR3 coding sequence is TGTGCCAGCAGCTTAAAAAGAGGGACAGTCAATCAGCCCCAGCATTTT.

This clonotype showed up just a few times. This chain connects TRBV7-4 to TRBJ1-3; TRBD1 is a possible D gene (5 bases). There are 16 residues in the CDR3. V lost 7 bases to trimming and J lost 4 bases, with 20 bases between them. The germline V gene has CDR1 SGHVT and CDR2 SQSDAQ. The CDR3 region has the DNA TGTGCCAGCACTCCACGGCGAGGGGACTTCGGAAACACCATATATTTT. It specifies CASTPRRGDFGNTIYF. Full variable domain (outside the CDR3, taken from reference TRBV7-4 and TRBJ1-3): GAGVSQSPRYKVAKRGRDVALRCDSISGHVTLYWYRQTLGQGSEVLTYSQSDAQRDKSGRPSGRFSAERPERSVSTLKIQRTEQGDSAVYLCASTPRRGDFGNTIYFGEGSWLTVV.

The rearrangement joins TRBV11-2 to TRBJ2-1, with a possible D match to TRBD2 (7 bases). Trimming shortened V by 0 bases and J by 7 bases, and 19 bases separated the two germline ends. CDR1 is SGHAT, CDR2 FQNNGV, per germline. The CDR3 is 17 amino acids. CDR3 nucleotides: TGTGCCAGCAGCTTAGACGGGAGCCATAGGGGGGGAAATGAGCAGTTCTTC. The encoded protein is CASSLDGSHRGGNEQFF.

This clonotype was seen more than once but under ten times. The V call is TRBV4-3, the J call TRBJ1-4, with no clear D. The CDR3 spans 12 residues. Germline V gene data show CDR1 as LGHNA and CDR2 as YSLEER. The V gene lost 0 bases and the J gene lost 8 bases, with 4 bases spanning the gap. The CDR3 is CASSQDFEKLFF. The DNA for the CDR3 is TGCGCCAGCAGCCAAGATTTCGAAAAACTGTTTTTT.

Worth noting for this clonotype: A much bigger clone sits one base away, suggesting this may be a read error. The chain has TRBV6-1 and TRBJ2-5; a possible D gene is TRBD1 (5 bases). The germline CDR1 and CDR2 sequences are MNHNS and SASEGT. The length of the CDR3 is 15 residues. The CDR3, as DNA: TGTGCCATCAGTGAAGCAAAAGGGGCTTGGGAGACCCAGTACTTC. Translating gives CAISEAKGAWETQYF.

This clonotype was observed a handful of times. In DNA form, the CDR3 reads TGTGCCAGCAGTCAGCACGGATCTGGAGCTTTCTTT. It specifies CASSQHGSGAFF. This sequence joins TRBV12-3 or TRBV12-4 and TRBJ1-1; D ambiguous. The CDR3 is made up of 12 amino acids. Deletions cut 5 bases from V and 10 bases from J, with 14 bases between.